A single sample gave rise to the 18 T cell receptor beta chains below, sequenced in a study of technical replicates of blood from a few donors. The repertoire was sequenced with immunoSEQ multiplex PCR; TCRdb's copy has only in-frame clones and lacks some. The sample consists of around 69,000 clones, 75% to 90% of them appearing once. The sequencing sample was made of PBMCs. The receptor source for this set is a human donor in good health. Some clones in this sample may be carry-over from other donors' samples.

This chain connects TRBV19 to TRBJ2-1, with TRBD2 as a possible D gene (6 bases). The CDR3 has 15 amino acids. V dropped 5 bases and J dropped 8 bases, with 19 bases sitting between them. The germline V gene has CDR1 LNHDA and CDR2 SQIVND (reference sequence). The CDR3 coding sequence is TGTGCCAGTAGTGGCGTGGGGGGTACTAGGGATGAGCAGTTCTTC. It yields the protein CASSGVGGTRDEQFF.

The rearrangement links TRBV2 to TRBJ1-2, with a possible D match to TRBD1 (6 bases). From germline, CDR1 is SNHLY and CDR2 FYNNEI. V lost 6 bases and J lost 8, with 13 bases in between. This CDR3 has 12 residues. The CDR3: CASSIRGLGYTF. CDR3 coding DNA: TGTGCCAGCAGCATCAGGGGCCTGGGCTACACCTTC.

The rearrangement joins TRBV5-4 to TRBJ2-2, with 10 bases aligning to TRBD1. CDR3 length: 13 residues. Germline V CDR1 and CDR2: SGHNT, YYREEE (reference sequence). Trimming cost V 7 bases and J 5 bases; bases outside gene matches: 2. Here the CDR3 DNA reads TGTGCCAGCTGGACAGGGGGAACCGGGGAGCTGTTTTTT. Translated: CASWTGGTGELFF. The whole variable domain, filled in from reference TRBV5-4 and TRBJ2-2, reads ETGVTQSPTHLIKTRGQQVTLRCSSQSGHNTVSWYQQALGQGPQFIFQYYREEENGRGNFPPRFSGLQFPNYSSELNVNALELDDSALYLCASWTGGTGELFFGEGSRLTVL.

The chain links TRBV29-1 to TRBJ1-2; 7 bases line up with TRBD1. Germline CDR1 reads SQVTM; CDR2 reads ANQGSEA. The length of the CDR3 is 14 residues. With V trimmed by 3 bases and J by 7 bases, 11 bases remained unmatched. The CDR3 DNA sequence: TGCAGCGTTGAGAACCGAGGGGGCGTGGGTGGCTACACCTTC. It is translated as CSVENRGGVGGYTF.

This sequence joins TRBV7-8 and TRBJ1-1, with D possibly TRBD1 on 5 matching bases. The germline gives CDR1 SGHVS, CDR2 FQNEAQ. V lost 5 bases and J lost 1, with 11 bases in between. This CDR3 spans 14 amino acids. In DNA form, the CDR3 reads TGTGCCAGCAGCCAGACAGTCAGGAACACTGAAGCTTTCTTT. Its protein product is CASSQTVRNTEAFF. The entire variable domain, with the rest obtained from reference TRBV7-8 and TRBJ1-1, is as follows: GAGVSQSPRYKVAKRGQDVALRCDPISGHVSLFWYQQALGQGPEFLTYFQNEAQLDKSGLPSDRFFAERPEGSVSTLKIQRTQQEDSAVYLCASSQTVRNTEAFFGQGTRLTVV.

The chain combines TRBV7-7 with TRBJ2-5; D is unclear. This CDR3 spans 13 amino acids. Germline lookup yields CDR1 SSHAT and CDR2 FNYEAQ (reference sequence). Trimming cost V 5 bases and J 4 bases, with 11 bases left between them. Here the CDR3 DNA reads TGTGCCAGCAGCCGGAGTGACCGAGAGACCCAGTACTTC. Residues: CASSRSDRETQYF.

The gene calls are TRBV5-6 and TRBJ2-3, with 13 bases that match TRBD2. There are 16 residues in the CDR3. Germline V lookup: CDR1 SGHDT, CDR2 YYEEEE. Trimming took 4 bases from V and 4 from J; bases not matched to a gene: 6. The CDR3 sequence is CASSRTSGGRADTQYF. CDR3 DNA sequence: TGTGCCAGCAGCAGGACTAGCGGGGGCCGGGCAGATACGCAGTATTTT.

This clone was seen just once. V is TRBV5-5 and J is TRBJ2-1; 7 bases map to TRBD2. V dropped 0 bases and J dropped 11; count of bases not matched to a gene: 2. The CDR3 sequence is 12 residues long. Germline assignment: CDR1 SGHKS and CDR2 YYEKEE (reference sequence). DNA for the CDR3: TGTGCCAGCAGCTTGGAAGCGGGAAAGCAGTTCTTC. As protein: CASSLEAGKQFF.

The V and J genes are TRBV12-5 and TRBJ1-1; a possible D gene is TRBD1 (6 bases). Germline CDR1 LGHNT, CDR2 FRNRAP. The CDR3 loop spans 15 amino acids. The germline V and J ends were trimmed by 5 bases and 1 base, with 14 bases remaining between them. CDR3 sequence: CASGPPGTPNTEAFF. CDR3 DNA sequence: TGTGCTAGTGGTCCGCCAGGGACACCGAACACTGAAGCTTTCTTT. Combining the CDR3 with reference TRBV12-5 and TRBJ1-1 gives the whole variable domain DARVTQTPRHKVTEMGQEVTMRCQPILGHNTVFWYRQTMMQGLELLAYFRNRAPLDDSGMPKDRFSAEMPDATLATLKIQPSEPRDSAVYFCASGPPGTPNTEAFFGQGTRLTVV.

This clone was seen a handful of times. The chain combines TRBV6-5 with TRBJ1-1, with D possibly TRBD1 on 6 matching bases. There are 13 residues in the CDR3. CDR1 and CDR2 from the germline V gene are MNHEY and SVGAGI. V lost 6 bases, J lost 1 base, and 9 bases lay in between. The CDR3 bases are TGTGCCAGCAGGATACAGGGGAACACTGAAGCTTTCTTT. Amino acid sequence: CASRIQGNTEAFF.

The DNA of the CDR3 is TGCGCCAGCAGCTTGGACAGGGTAGGGGGTGATGAGCAGTTCTTC. This codes for CASSLDRVGGDEQFF. The rearrangement links TRBV5-1 to TRBJ2-1, with D perhaps TRBD1 (6 bases). CDR3 length: 15 amino acids. CDR1 SGHRS and CDR2 YFSETQ come from the germline V gene. Trimming removed 0 bases from V and 8 bases from J, with 15 bases in between.

The genes are TRBV12-5 and TRBJ2-2; 9 bases match TRBD2. This CDR3 is built from 18 residues. Germline V gene data show CDR1 as LGHNT and CDR2 as FRNRAP. J lost 4 bases, V lost 7 bases, and 16 bases had no gene match. CDR3: CASAGWVGTSPPTGELFF. As DNA, the CDR3 is TGTGCTAGTGCCGGTTGGGTAGGGACTAGCCCGCCCACCGGGGAGCTGTTTTTT. Based on the CDR3 plus reference TRBV12-5 and TRBJ2-2, the full variable domain is DARVTQTPRHKVTEMGQEVTMRCQPILGHNTVFWYRQTMMQGLELLAYFRNRAPLDDSGMPKDRFSAEMPDATLATLKIQPSEPRDSAVYFCASAGWVGTSPPTGELFFGEGSRLTVL.

This chain joins TRBV5-5 and TRBJ1-1; D perhaps matches TRBD1 (6 bases). The V end lost 9 bases, the J end lost 0 bases, and 15 bases lay between the germline ends. This CDR3 region has 14 residues. Germline V gives CDR1 SGHKS, CDR2 YYEKEE (reference sequence). The CDR3 sequence: CATRAGALNTEAFF. In DNA, the CDR3 is TGTGCCACCAGGGCAGGGGCGTTGAACACTGAAGCTTTCTTT.

The V and J genes are TRBV18 and TRBJ2-7, with 9 nucleotides matching TRBD1. The germline gives CDR1 KGHSH, CDR2 LQKENI. The V segment lost 2 bases and the J segment 4 bases; nucleotides outside the gene matches: 3. The CDR3 extends over 14 amino acids. CDR3 in amino acids: CASSPTDRGYEQYF. CDR3 nucleotide sequence: TGTGCCAGCTCACCAACGGACAGGGGTTACGAGCAGTACTTC.

This clone was counted once. V and J are TRBV6-5 and TRBJ1-2; D is perhaps TRBD1 (5 bases). V lost 0 bases and J 2 bases, leaving 7 bases between the germline ends. This CDR3 has 14 amino acids. Germline V gene lookup returns CDR1 MNHEY and CDR2 SVGAGI. CDR3 in amino acids: CASSYSKGNYGYTF. CDR3 DNA sequence: TGTGCCAGCAGTTACTCGAAGGGGAACTATGGCTACACCTTC.

J is TRBJ2-7 and V is TRBV29-1, with D tentatively TRBD1 (6 bases). Deletions cut 4 bases from V and 5 bases from J, with 9 bases between. This CDR3 contains 11 residues. CDR1 is SQVTM and CDR2 is ANQGSEA in the germline V gene. For the CDR3, the DNA is TGCAGCGTTGTTAGGGGGAACGAGCAGTACTTC. The encoded protein is CSVVRGNEQYF.

Remarks on this clone: Other DNA sequences in this specimen translate into the identical CDR3. The V call is TRBV5-1, the J call TRBJ2-1, with TRBD1 matching over 8 bases. The CDR3 contains 15 residues. The V and J ends lost 2 bases and 2 bases, in that order; junction bases with no gene match: 3. CDR1 is SGHRS, CDR2 YFSETQ, per germline. CDR3 loop: CASSLQGEPYNEQFF. The CDR3 bases are TGCGCCAGCAGCTTACAGGGGGAACCCTACAATGAGCAGTTCTTC.

This clone was picked up a small number of times. The chain uses TRBV5-4 and TRBJ1-1; D is uncertain. From germline, CDR1 is SGHNT and CDR2 YYREEE (reference sequence). The CDR3 totals 13 residues. V lost 0 bases to trimming and J lost 5 bases, with 8 bases between them. CDR3 DNA sequence: TGTGCCAGCAGCTTGGGTCGGTGGACTGAAGCTTTCTTT. Translation: CASSLGRWTEAFF.